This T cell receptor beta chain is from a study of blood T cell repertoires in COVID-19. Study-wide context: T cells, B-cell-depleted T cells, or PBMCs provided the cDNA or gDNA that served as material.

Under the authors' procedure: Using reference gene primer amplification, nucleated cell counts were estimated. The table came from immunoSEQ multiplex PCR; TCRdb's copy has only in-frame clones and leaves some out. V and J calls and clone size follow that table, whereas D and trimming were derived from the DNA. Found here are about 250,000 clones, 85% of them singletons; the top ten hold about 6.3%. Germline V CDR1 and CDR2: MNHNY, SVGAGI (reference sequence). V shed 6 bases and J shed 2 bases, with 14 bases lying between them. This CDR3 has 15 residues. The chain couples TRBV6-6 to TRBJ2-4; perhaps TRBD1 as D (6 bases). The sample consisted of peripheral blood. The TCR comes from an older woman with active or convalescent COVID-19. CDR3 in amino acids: CASSRLQGPKNIQYF. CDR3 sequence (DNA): TGTGCCAGCAGCCGATTACAGGGTCCCAAAAACATTCAGTACTTC.